These T cell receptor beta chains were read from a single sample in a study of Ad26.COV2.S vaccination and SARS-CoV-2 variants. The repertoire was sequenced with immunoSEQ multiplex PCR; TCRdb's copy has only in-frame clones and lacks some. The sample lists 350,000 to 450,000 clones, roughly 85% seen once, with 7.4% in the top ten. The sample was peripheral blood, taken in a trial of Ad26.COV2.S vaccine versus placebo. These TCRs come from a person aged 18-60 years who received the Ad26.COV2.S COVID-19 vaccine or a placebo. Both conserved end residues are part of each CDR3. The order of the fields is J gene, D gene, clone size, V gene, CDR3 protein, CDR3 DNA. A D gene is named only where the DNA matches it firmly. Clone size is stated in some rows and not others, as once, few, many or a class when expanded.

TRBJ2-1,.,.,TRBV25-1,CASSEYPFHNEQFF,TGTGCCAGCAGTGAATATCCTTTCCACAATGAGCAGTTCTTC
TRBJ1-5,TRBD1,once,TRBV12-3/TRBV12-4,CASSGQVNQPQHF,TGTGCCAGCAGTGGACAGGTCAATCAGCCCCAGCATTTT
TRBJ2-3,TRBD1,.,TRBV4-3,CASSRGTGSTDTQYF,TGCGCCAGCAGCCGAGGGACAGGCAGCACAGATACGCAGTATTTT
TRBJ2-5,TRBD2,.,TRBV28,CASSFGASGSMETQYF,TGTGCCAGCAGTTTTGGGGCTAGCGGGAGTATGGAGACCCAGTACTTC
TRBJ1-2,TRBD1,.,TRBV2,CASENRGLSGYTF,TGTGCCAGCGAGAACAGGGGGTTGAGTGGCTACACCTTC
TRBJ1-4,TRBD1,.,TRBV28,CASSSYRGQRLFF,TGTGCCAGCAGTTCCTACAGGGGACAAAGACTGTTTTTT
TRBJ1-3,TRBD1,.,TRBV7-2,CASSLSYRGGNTIYF,TGTGCCAGCAGCCTCTCCTACAGGGGCGGAAACACCATATATTTT
TRBJ1-2,TRBD1,few,TRBV19,CASSPRDRRGYTF,TGTGCCAGTAGTCCCAGGGACAGGCGAGGCTACACCTTC
TRBJ1-4,.,.,TRBV5-1,CASSLEQGGEKLFF,TGCGCCAGCAGCTTGGAACAGGGAGGTGAAAAACTGTTTTTT
TRBJ2-1,.,.,TRBV9,CASTALGYSGIKGHNEQFF,TGTGCCAGCACCGCCTTAGGATATTCTGGCATCAAAGGTCACAATGAGCAGTTCTTC
TRBJ2-5,.,.,TRBV3-1/TRBV3-2,CASSHRTRETQYF,TGTGCCAGCAGCCACCGGACTCGAGAGACCCAGTACTTC
TRBJ2-7,.,.,TRBV27,CASSGGRGGTYEQYF,TGTGCCAGCAGTGGGGGCAGGGGTGGGACCTACGAGCAGTACTTC
TRBJ2-7,.,.,TRBV6-2/TRBV6-3,CASSYAGAVMPYEQYF,TGTGCCAGCAGTTACGCAGGGGCCGTGATGCCCTACGAGCAGTACTTC
TRBJ1-3,.,few,TRBV4-2,CASSQAHSVVGNTIYF,TGTGCCAGCAGCCAAGCCCATTCAGTGGTTGGAAACACCATATATTTT
TRBJ2-7,TRBD1,.,TRBV4-1,CASSQVTGAYEQYF,TGCGCCAGCAGCCAGGTGACAGGGGCCTACGAGCAGTACTTC
TRBJ1-1,.,.,TRBV3-1/TRBV3-2,CASSLPGPGTEAFF,TGTGCCAGCAGCCTCCCGGGCCCTGGGACTGAAGCTTTCTTT
TRBJ1-6,.,few,TRBV3-1/TRBV3-2,CASSPGNYNSPLHF,TGTGCCAGCAGCCCCGGGAACTATAATTCACCCCTCCACTTT
TRBJ2-5,TRBD1,once,TRBV25-1,CASRKTGGLETQYF,TGTGCCAGCAGGAAAACAGGGGGCTTGGAGACCCAGTACTTC
TRBJ1-2,.,.,TRBV3-1/TRBV3-2,CASSHIAEGYTF,TGTGCCAGCAGCCATATTGCGGAAGGCTACACCTTC
TRBJ2-5,.,.,TRBV5-6,CASSLGQLGETQYF,TGTGCCAGCAGCTTGGGACAGTTGGGGGAGACCCAGTACTTC
TRBJ2-1,.,.,TRBV19,CASSTAVSSYNEQFF,TGTGCCAGTAGTACAGCGGTAAGCTCCTACAATGAGCAGTTCTTC
TRBJ1-1,.,.,TRBV29-1,CSVADPGLHTEAFF,TGCAGCGTTGCGGACCCGGGGCTCCACACTGAAGCTTTCTTT
TRBJ2-4,.,.,TRBV28,CASSLWSGKNIQYF,TGTGCCAGCAGTTTATGGTCCGGGAAAAACATTCAGTACTTC
TRBJ2-2,.,.,TRBV5-1,CASSNSLAQGDTGELFF,TGCGCCAGCAGCAATTCTTTGGCACAGGGAGACACCGGGGAGCTGTTTTTT
TRBJ1-2,.,.,TRBV11-2,CASSLGYRRGQDNGYTF,TGTGCCAGCAGCTTAGGGTACCGCCGGGGCCAGGACAATGGCTACACCTTC
TRBJ2-5,TRBD1,.,TRBV6-5,CASSPGTGEETQYF,TGTGCCAGCAGCCCCGGGACAGGGGAAGAGACCCAGTACTTC
TRBJ2-7,.,.,TRBV2,CASSERPGIYEQYF,TGTGCCAGCAGTGAGAGACCCGGGATCTACGAGCAGTACTTC
TRBJ2-7,.,.,TRBV4-2,CASSHSGGEYEQYF,TGTGCCAGCAGCCACTCGGGTGGGGAATACGAGCAGTACTTC
TRBJ1-5,.,.,TRBV6-6,CASSYPESNQPQHF,TGTGCCAGCAGTTACCCGGAAAGCAATCAGCCCCAGCATTTT
TRBJ1-2,TRBD1,.,TRBV6-5,CASSYGTGTYGYTF,TGTGCCAGCAGTTACGGGACAGGTACCTATGGCTACACCTTC
TRBJ1-1,.,once,TRBV3-1/TRBV3-2,CASSQPWTANTEAFF,TGTGCCAGCAGCCAACCATGGACAGCCAACACTGAAGCTTTCTTT
TRBJ2-3,.,.,TRBV12-5,CASATDTQYF,TGTGCTAGTGCCACAGATACGCAGTATTTT
TRBJ1-1,.,.,TRBV6-5,CASSYSKTQEDTEAFF,TGTGCCAGCAGTTACTCGAAAACCCAGGAGGACACTGAAGCTTTCTTT
TRBJ2-3,.,.,TRBV7-9,CASSLGYLSTDTQYF,TGTGCCAGCAGCTTGGGCTACCTAAGCACAGATACGCAGTATTTT
TRBJ2-3,.,.,TRBV7-8,CASSLARRANAQYF,TGTGCCAGCAGCTTAGCGCGCAGGGCCAATGCGCAGTATTTT
TRBJ2-7,TRBD2,.,TRBV3-1/TRBV3-2,CASSSLTSAINEQYF,TGTGCCAGCAGCTCCCTAACTAGCGCGATTAACGAGCAGTACTTC
TRBJ2-3,TRBD1,.,TRBV19,CASRTRQGRTDTQYF,TGTGCCAGTAGGACCCGACAGGGTCGCACAGATACGCAGTATTTT